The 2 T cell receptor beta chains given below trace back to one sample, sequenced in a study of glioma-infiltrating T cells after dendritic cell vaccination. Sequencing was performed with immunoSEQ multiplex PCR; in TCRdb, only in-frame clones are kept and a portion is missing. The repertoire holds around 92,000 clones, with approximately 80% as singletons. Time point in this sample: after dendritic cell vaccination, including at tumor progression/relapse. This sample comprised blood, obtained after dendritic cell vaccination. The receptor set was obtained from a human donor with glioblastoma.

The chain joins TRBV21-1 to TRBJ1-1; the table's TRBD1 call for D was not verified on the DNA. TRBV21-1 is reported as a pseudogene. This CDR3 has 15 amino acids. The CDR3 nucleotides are TGTGCCAGCACCGACAGGGGGCCTGTGAACACTGAAGCTTTCTTT. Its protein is CASTDRGPVNTEAFF.

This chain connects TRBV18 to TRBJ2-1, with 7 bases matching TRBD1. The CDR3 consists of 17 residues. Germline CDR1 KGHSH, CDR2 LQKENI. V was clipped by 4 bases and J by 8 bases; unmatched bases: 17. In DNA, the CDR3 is TGTGCCAGCTCACAACACCCTGGGACAGACTCGGCCCATGAGCAGTTCTTC. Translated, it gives CASSQHPGTDSAHEQFF.